This T cell receptor (beta chain) comes out of a study of blood T cell repertoires in COVID-19 (TCRdb year 2020). Background for the entire study: Collaborator samples came from the United States, Italy and Spain and covered acute and convalescent phases of COVID-19. The samples were drawn from the first 160 participants of the ongoing ImmuneRACE study and from 1,254 subjects provided by 6 global collaborators. The prospective study material was composed of cDNA or gDNA derived from T cells, B-cell-depleted T cells, or PBMCs. Deeply sampled blood TCRbeta repertoires from subjects exposed to, actively infected with, or recovered from COVID-19 were included in the dataset. The repertoires were released in a freely available public database intended as a resource for research on the immune response to SARS-CoV-2. Sample metadata almost always included a de-identified subject ID, COVID-19 status, age in years and sex. Where HLA class I and class II types were available, the types were taken from metadata supplied by the sample provider, not from assay-based typing.

Collaborating institutions collected whole blood in K2EDTA tubes following their own protocols. For TCRbeta analysis, collaborator samples were shipped as frozen whole blood, as isolated PBMCs, or as DNA extracted from either sample type. Broad study findings and their caveats: The amount of clinical and demographic metadata varied by source and participant and was provided uncurated.

The immunoSEQ Assay, a bias-controlled multiplex PCR, was used to amplify TCRbeta CDR3 regions from genomic DNA. As for the original processing: The number of nucleated cells in each sample was estimated by amplification of reference gene primers within the assay. To quantify the absolute abundance of each unique TCRbeta CDR3 rearrangement, sequence reads were collapsed and filtered. For each sample, productive Simpson clonality was calculated by taking the square root of Simpson's diversity index across productive rearrangements. In TCRdb, the immuneACCESS table is reduced to in-frame sequences with V and J assigned. These tables do not hold every clone; where another copy was compared, an unresolved V gene accounts for under half, and the others remain unexplained. V and J calls and clone size follow that table, whereas D and trimming were derived from the DNA. This sample holds over 80,000 clones; more than 65% were observed only once. The top ten clonotypes cover 15% to 20% of the sample.

Turning to this clone: What antigen it recognizes has not been identified. No much larger clone exists at a distance of one base, and base qualities are not known.

Source material: peripheral blood. The TCR sequence derives from a woman older than 75 with active or convalescent COVID-19.

The CDR3 protein: CASSTRLAGVEQFF. The sequenced DNA: TGTGCCAGCAGCACAAGACTAGCGGGTGTTGAGCAGTTCTTC. The chain was built from TRBV11-2 and TRBJ2-1; 10 middle bases align to TRBD2. The CDR3 spans 14 residues, from the cysteine through the phenylalanine. The retained sequence is limited to the CDR3, 42 bases, with the frame set at the first base. The junction shows trimming of 5 bases on V and 9 bases on J, and the gene matches do not reach 7 bases of it. The germline V gene provides CDR1 SGHAT and CDR2 FQNNGV.